Shown below are 3 T cell receptor beta chains from a single sample sequenced in a study of T cell responses to AZD1222 COVID-19 vaccine. The protocol was immunoSEQ multiplex PCR, while the TCRdb copy is restricted to in-frame clones and leaves out a portion. Of about 130,000 clones listed, about 92% are singletons. Specimen: peripheral blood, collected 28 days after the second AZD1222 dose. These TCRs come from an adult who received the AZD1222 COVID-19 vaccine.

The chain uses TRBV6-5 and TRBJ2-1; D perhaps matches TRBD2 (5 bases). V was pared by 6 bases and J by 4 bases, with 10 bases between. The CDR3 sequence is 13 residues long. Germline V gene data show CDR1 as MNHEY and CDR2 as SVGAGI. CDR3 in amino acids: CASSRDGYNEQFF. For the CDR3, the DNA is TGTGCCAGCAGCCGGGATGGATACAATGAGCAGTTCTTC.

The chain is built from TRBV9 and TRBJ1-6; a weak D match, TRBD1 (5 bases). Germline V gives CDR1 SGDLS, CDR2 YYNGEE. CDR3 length: 14 residues. V shed 3 bases and J shed 5 bases, with 9 bases lying between them. CDR3 residues: CASSGEGDNSPLHF. The CDR3 coding sequence is TGTGCCAGCAGCGGGGAAGGGGATAATTCACCCCTCCACTTT.

This chain uses TRBV2 with TRBJ1-1; possibly TRBD1 for D (5 bases). CDR3 length: 14 residues. The V gene's germline CDR1 is SNHLY and CDR2 FYNNEI. Trimming removed 8 bases at V and 5 bases at J, with 18 bases between. CDR3 coding DNA: TGTGCCAGCGATGGGACGCCAGGAGGTACTGAAGCTTTCTTT. This codes for CASDGTPGGTEAFF.